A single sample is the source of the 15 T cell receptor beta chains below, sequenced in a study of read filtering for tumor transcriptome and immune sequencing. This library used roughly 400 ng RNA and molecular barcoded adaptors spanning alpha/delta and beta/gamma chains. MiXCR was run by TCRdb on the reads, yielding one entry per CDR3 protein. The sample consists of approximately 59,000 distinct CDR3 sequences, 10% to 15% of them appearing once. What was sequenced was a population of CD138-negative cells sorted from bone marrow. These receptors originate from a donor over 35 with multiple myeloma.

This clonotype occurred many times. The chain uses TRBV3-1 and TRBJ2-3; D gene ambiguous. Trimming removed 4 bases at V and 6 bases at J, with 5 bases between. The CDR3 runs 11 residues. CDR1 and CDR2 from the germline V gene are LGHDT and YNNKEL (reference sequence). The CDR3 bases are TGTGCCAGCAGCCCTGGGGATACGCAGTATTTT. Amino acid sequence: CASSPGDTQYF.

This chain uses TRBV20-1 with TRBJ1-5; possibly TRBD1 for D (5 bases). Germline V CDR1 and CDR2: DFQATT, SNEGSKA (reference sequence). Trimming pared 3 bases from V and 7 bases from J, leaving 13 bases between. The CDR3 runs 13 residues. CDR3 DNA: TGCAGTGCTAGTATGGGGACCGGGCAGCCCCAGCATTTT. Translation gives CSASMGTGQPQHF.

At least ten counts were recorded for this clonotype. The chain's CDR3 is CASSLKASGGYGELFF. The CDR3 DNA reads as TGTGCCAGCAGCTTAAAGGCTAGCGGGGGGTATGGGGAGCTGTTTTTT. The chain combines TRBV7-2 with TRBJ2-2; 11 bases align to TRBD2. Per germline, CDR1 SGHTA and CDR2 FQGNSA. CDR3 length equals 16 residues. V lost 2 bases, J lost 8 bases, and 7 bases stayed unmatched.

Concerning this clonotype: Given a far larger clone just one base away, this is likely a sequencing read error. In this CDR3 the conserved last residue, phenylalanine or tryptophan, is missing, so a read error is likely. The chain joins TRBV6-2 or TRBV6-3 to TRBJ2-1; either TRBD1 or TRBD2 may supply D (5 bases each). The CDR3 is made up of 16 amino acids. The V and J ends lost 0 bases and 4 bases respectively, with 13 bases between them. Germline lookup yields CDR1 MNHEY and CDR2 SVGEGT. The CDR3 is CASSYSGTKLYNEQFL. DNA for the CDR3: TGTGCCAGCAGTTACTCTGGGACCAAATTGTACAATGAGCAGTTCCTC.

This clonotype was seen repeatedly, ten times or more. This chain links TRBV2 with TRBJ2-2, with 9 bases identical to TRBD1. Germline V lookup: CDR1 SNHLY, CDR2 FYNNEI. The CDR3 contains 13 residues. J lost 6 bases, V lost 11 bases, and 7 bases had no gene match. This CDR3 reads CARGQGSPGELFF. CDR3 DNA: TGTGCCCGAGGACAGGGGTCCCCCGGGGAGCTGTTTTTT.

The CDR3 nucleotides are TGCAGTGCTAGTTGGGGAGGGAGGGGCAATCAGCCCCAGCATTTT. The encoded protein is CSASWGGRGNQPQHF. This rearrangement joins TRBV20-1 to TRBJ1-5; no clear D. Trimming pared 3 bases from V and 2 bases from J, leaving 14 bases between. There are 15 residues in the CDR3. Germline CDR1 reads DFQATT; CDR2 reads SNEGSKA (reference sequence).

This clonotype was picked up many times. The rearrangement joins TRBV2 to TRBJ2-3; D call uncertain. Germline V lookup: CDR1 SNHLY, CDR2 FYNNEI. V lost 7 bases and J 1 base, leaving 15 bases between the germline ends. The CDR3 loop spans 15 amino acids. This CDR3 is CASTIGNPGTDTQYF. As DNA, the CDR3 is TGTGCCAGCACCATCGGTAATCCCGGCACAGATACGCAGTATTTT.

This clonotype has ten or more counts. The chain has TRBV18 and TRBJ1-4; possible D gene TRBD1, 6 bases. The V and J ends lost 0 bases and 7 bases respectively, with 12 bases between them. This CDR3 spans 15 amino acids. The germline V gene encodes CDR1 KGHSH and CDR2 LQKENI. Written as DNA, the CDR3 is TGTGCCAGCTCACCACCAGGGGACACATTTGAAAAACTGTTTTTT. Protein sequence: CASSPPGDTFEKLFF.

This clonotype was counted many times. The CDR3 sequence: CASSQDKRTGALNTEAFF. For the CDR3, the DNA is TGTGCCAGCAGCCAAGATAAGAGGACAGGGGCATTGAACACTGAAGCTTTCTTT. J is TRBJ1-1 and V is TRBV3-1; TRBD1 matches at 9 bases. CDR1 and CDR2 (germline): LGHDT, YNNKEL (reference sequence). The CDR3 totals 18 residues. Losses at the gene ends were 0 bases for V and 0 bases for J; bases not matched to a gene: 8.

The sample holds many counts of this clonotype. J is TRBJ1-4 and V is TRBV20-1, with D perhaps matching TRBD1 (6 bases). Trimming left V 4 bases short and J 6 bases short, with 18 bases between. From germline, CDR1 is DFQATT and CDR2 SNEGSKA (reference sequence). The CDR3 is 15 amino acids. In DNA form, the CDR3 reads TGCAGTGCTACCCGGACGGGGGCTACGGATGAAAAACTGTTTTTT. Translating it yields CSATRTGATDEKLFF.

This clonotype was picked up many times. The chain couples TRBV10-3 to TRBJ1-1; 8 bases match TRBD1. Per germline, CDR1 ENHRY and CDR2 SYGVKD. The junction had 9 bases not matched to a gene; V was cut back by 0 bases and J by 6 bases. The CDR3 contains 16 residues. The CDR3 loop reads CAISESRGQGSPEAFF. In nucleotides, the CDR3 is TGTGCCATCAGTGAGTCACGAGGACAGGGCTCTCCTGAAGCTTTCTTT.

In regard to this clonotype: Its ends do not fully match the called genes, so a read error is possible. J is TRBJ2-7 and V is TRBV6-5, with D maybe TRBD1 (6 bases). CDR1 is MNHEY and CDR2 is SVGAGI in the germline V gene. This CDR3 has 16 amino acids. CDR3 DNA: TGTGCCAGCAGGCCGGACAGCCTAATTGCATCCTACGGGCAGTACTTC. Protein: CASRPDSLIASYGQYF.

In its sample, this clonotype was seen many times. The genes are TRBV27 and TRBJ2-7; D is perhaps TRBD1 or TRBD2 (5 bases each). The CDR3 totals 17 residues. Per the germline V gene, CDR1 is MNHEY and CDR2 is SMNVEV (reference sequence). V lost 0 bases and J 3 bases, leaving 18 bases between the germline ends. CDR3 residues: CASSLSRRGPESYEQYF. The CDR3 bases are TGTGCCAGCAGTTTATCCCGTCGGGGACCCGAGAGCTACGAGCAGTACTTC.

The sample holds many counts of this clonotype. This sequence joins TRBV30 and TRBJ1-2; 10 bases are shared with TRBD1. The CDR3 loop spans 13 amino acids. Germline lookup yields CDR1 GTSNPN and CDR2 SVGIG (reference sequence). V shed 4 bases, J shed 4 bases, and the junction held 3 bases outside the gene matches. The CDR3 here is CAWKTGGGYGYTF. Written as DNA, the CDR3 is TGTGCCTGGAAGACAGGGGGCGGCTATGGCTACACCTTC. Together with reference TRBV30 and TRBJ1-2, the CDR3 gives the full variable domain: SQTIHQWPATLVQPVGSPLSLECTVEGTSNPNLYWYRQAAGRGLQLLFYSVGIGQISSEVPQNLSASRPQDRQFILSSKKLLLSDSGFYLCAWKTGGGYGYTFGSGTRLTVV.

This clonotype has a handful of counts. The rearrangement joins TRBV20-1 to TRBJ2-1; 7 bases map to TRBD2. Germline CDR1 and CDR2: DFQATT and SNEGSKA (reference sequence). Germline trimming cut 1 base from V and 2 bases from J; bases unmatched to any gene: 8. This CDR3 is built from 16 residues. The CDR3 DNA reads TGCAGTGCTAGAGCGGGGGGTTCGTTTACCTACAATGAGCAGTTCTTC. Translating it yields CSARAGGSFTYNEQFF.